This record covers a single T cell receptor (beta chain). Its antigen is still unknown. Generated by immunoSEQ multiplex PCR, the TCRdb table keeps only in-frame clones and is missing some. This table has approximately 9,600 clones, 72% appearing once. The sample originates from a study of high-grade serous ovarian cancer treatment subgroups. As for the study in general: On average, roughly 14,000 reads and several thousand unique TCR beta rearrangements were obtained per sample. Findings and limits, study-wide: Spatial context was lost because tumors were sequenced in bulk. TCR relatedness rose with neoantigen level and trended with mutation load. Only CDR3 was analyzed; CDR1 and CDR2 were not.

Tumor tissue was taken before any definitive surgery or chemotherapy was given. The receptor's source is a human donor with high-grade serous ovarian cancer. The sequenced sample was tumor tissue.

The CDR3 here is CASSLGGAGANVLTF. CDR3 sequence (DNA): TGTGCCAGCAGCTTAGGGGGCGCTGGGGCCAACGTCCTGACTTTC. The V gene is TRBV5-5, the J gene TRBJ2-6; the match to TRBD1 covers 7 bases. CDR1 is SGHKS and CDR2 is YYEKEE in the germline V gene (reference sequence). Germline trimming cut 2 bases from V and 2 bases from J; bases unmatched to any gene: 1. The CDR3 loop spans 15 amino acids. The entire variable domain, with the rest obtained from reference TRBV5-5 and TRBJ2-6, is as follows: DAGVTQSPTHLIKTRGQQVTLRCSPISGHKSVSWYQQVLGQGPQFIFQYYEKEERGRGNFPDRFSARQFPNYSSELNVNALLLGDSALYLCASSLGGAGANVLTFGAGSRLTVL.